Listed below are T cell receptor beta chains from one sample, sequenced in a study of tumor-infiltrating lymphocytes in primary liver carcinoma. One entry per CDR3 protein results from TCRdb running MiXCR on the multiplex PCR reads. The table records around 170,000 distinct CDR3 sequences, over 50% of them present only once. The sequenced sample was peripheral blood. The origin of the receptors is a man aged 35-49 years with primary liver carcinoma and hepatitis B virus infection. The CDR3 runs from the conserved cysteine through the conserved F or W. D genes are given only for firm matches. The listing skips clone size in some rows; elsewhere it reads once, few, many or a size class.

CDR3 length,clone size,D gene,V gene,J gene,CDR3 DNA,CDR3 protein
14,-,TRBD1,TRBV10-2,TRBJ1-1,TGCGCCACGGGGGGACAGGGGGTTAACACTGAAGCTTTCTTT,CATGGQGVNTEAFF
14,-,TRBD2,TRBV6-2/TRBV6-3,TRBJ2-7,TGTGCCAGCAGTTGGACTAGCAGGAGACCCGAGCAGTACTTC,CASSWTSRRPEQYF
13,-,-,TRBV6-5,TRBJ2-7,TGTGCCAGCAGTATGGACGCAATCGGAGAGCAGTACTTC,CASSMDAIGEQYF
10,few,TRBD1,TRBV29-1,TRBJ2-7,TGCAGCGTCGGGACAGACGAGCAGTACTTC,CSVGTDEQYF
14,few,-,TRBV4-2,TRBJ2-5,TGTGCCAGCAGCCAAGGACTAGTTTTGGAGACCCAGTACTTC,CASSQGLVLETQYF
17,few,TRBD2,TRBV6-6,TRBJ2-3,TGTGCCACGCGAAGAAAAGCGGGGACTAGCTTCACAGATACGCAGTATTTT,CATRRKAGTSFTDTQYF
13,-,-,TRBV28,TRBJ2-5,TGTGCCAGCAGTTGGGTTGGCCCGGAGACCCAGTACTTC,CASSWVGPETQYF
15,-,TRBD2,TRBV6-5,TRBJ2-3,TGTGCCAGCAGCCCCTTGGGCGGGAGTCGGTATACGCAGTATTTT,CASSPLGGSRYTQYF
16,-,-,TRBV6-1,TRBJ2-7,TGTGCCAGCAGTGAGAGGAAGACAGCTAGCTCCTACGAGCAGTACTTC,CASSERKTASSYEQYF
14,-,-,TRBV2,TRBJ2-1,TGTGCCAGCAGTGTAGAGGGTCCCTACAATGAGCAGTTCTTC,CASSVEGPYNEQFF
13,once,-,TRBV11-2,TRBJ2-1,TGTGCCAGCACATGGGGGTACTACGATGAGCAGTTTTTC,CASTWGYYDEQFF